The next 11 T cell receptor beta chains were all read from a single sample in a study of CD8 T cells in ankylosing spondylitis. MiXCR was run by TCRdb on the 5' RACE reads, yielding one entry per CDR3 protein. The table records about 250,000 distinct CDR3 sequences, 15% to 20% of them present only once. Sequencing was performed on blood, either unsorted or a sorted T cell fraction (not recorded which). Source of these receptors: a male donor with ankylosing spondylitis or in good health (not recorded which).

This clonotype was counted a few times. This sequence joins TRBV6-4 and TRBJ2-6, with a possible D match to TRBD1 (5 bases). The CDR3 is 15 residues long. Looked up from germline, CDR1 is MRHNA and CDR2 is SNTAGT. V was cut by 6 bases and J by 0 bases, with 9 bases left in between. The CDR3 sequence: CASSDSFSGANVLTF. The CDR3, as DNA: TGTGCCAGCAGCGACAGCTTCTCTGGGGCCAACGTCCTGACTTTC.

This chain uses TRBV19 with TRBJ2-2; a possible D gene is TRBD2 (6 bases). The CDR3 totals 11 residues. V was clipped by 8 bases and J by 6 bases, with 7 bases between them. CDR1 is LNHDA and CDR2 is SQIVND in the germline V gene (reference sequence). This CDR3 reads CASWEAGELFF. CDR3 DNA sequence: TGTGCCAGTTGGGAGGCCGGGGAGCTGTTTTTT.

The chain couples TRBV5-1 to TRBJ1-3, with D uncertain. Trimming shortened V by 5 bases and J by 0 bases, and 12 bases separated the two germline ends. In germline, CDR1 is SGHRS, CDR2 YFSETQ. The CDR3 loop spans 15 amino acids. Written as DNA, the CDR3 is TGCGCCAGCAGTACCGACGGATACTCTGGAAACACCATATATTTT. This translates into CASSTDGYSGNTIYF.

This clonotype was recorded at least ten times. This chain connects TRBV7-6 to TRBJ2-3; the D is unclear. Germline lookup yields CDR1 SGHVS and CDR2 FNYEAQ. This CDR3 spans 14 amino acids. The V gene lost 0 bases and the J gene lost 1 base, with 5 bases spanning the gap. The CDR3 nucleotides are TGTGCCAGCAGCTTAGCTGAGGGCACAGATACGCAGTATTTT. Protein: CASSLAEGTDTQYF. Based on the CDR3 plus reference TRBV7-6 and TRBJ2-3, the full variable domain is GAGVSQSPRYKVTKRGQDVALRCDPISGHVSLYWYRQALGQGPEFLTYFNYEAQQDKSGLPNDRFSAERPEGSISTLTIQRTEQRDSAMYRCASSLAEGTDTQYFGPGTRLTVL.

The chain recombines TRBV10-2 with TRBJ1-1; a possible D gene is TRBD1 (5 bases). The V end was cut by 11 bases, the J end by 3 bases, with 16 bases between. CDR1 and CDR2 (germline): WSHSY, SAAADI. This CDR3 is 13 amino acids long. CDR3 loop: CAANGEGDTEAFF. DNA for the CDR3: TGCGCCGCGAATGGGGAAGGGGACACTGAAGCTTTCTTT.

This clonotype was detected only a few times. The chain is built from TRBV4-3 and TRBJ2-7; possibly TRBD2 for D (5 bases). The CDR3 runs to 15 residues. V was shortened by 0 bases and J by 3 bases, with 12 bases between the two germline ends. CDR1 and CDR2 (germline): LGHNA, YSLEER. The CDR3 sequence: CASSQERESVYEQYF. The CDR3 DNA sequence: TGCGCCAGCAGCCAAGAAAGGGAGTCGGTCTACGAGCAGTACTTC.

This clonotype is a singleton in its sample. The chain couples TRBV5-1 to TRBJ2-1, with 8 bases identical to TRBD1. Germline CDR1 and CDR2: SGHRS and YFSETQ. The CDR3 extends over 16 amino acids. J gave up 3 bases and V 0 bases, and 5 bases lay outside the gene matches. CDR3 DNA sequence: TGCGCCAGCAGCTTGGTGGGACAGGAAGTCTACAATGAGCAGTTCTTC. Protein: CASSLVGQEVYNEQFF.

This clonotype appeared a few times. The chain carries TRBV6-5 and TRBJ2-5, with D perhaps matching TRBD2 (5 bases). Trimming stripped 1 base from V and 4 bases from J, with 10 bases between. Germline V gene lookup returns CDR1 MNHEY and CDR2 SVGAGI. The CDR3 runs 14 residues. The CDR3 spells CASSYFSAGETQYF. For the CDR3, the DNA is TGTGCCAGCAGTTACTTTTCGGCGGGAGAGACCCAGTACTTC.

The V gene is TRBV15, the J gene TRBJ2-7; 8 bases map to TRBD1. Germline V lookup: CDR1 LNHNV, CDR2 YYDKDF (reference sequence). The CDR3 runs to 16 residues. V was clipped by 0 bases and J by 6 bases; unmatched bases: 10. The DNA of the CDR3 is TGTGCCACCAGCAGAGACGCCGGTACAGGGGGTTTCGAGCAGTACTTC. Amino acids: CATSRDAGTGGFEQYF.

V is TRBV4-3 and J is TRBJ1-1; the D is unclear. Trimming stripped 1 base from V and 3 bases from J, with 12 bases between. This CDR3 comprises 15 residues. CDR1 and CDR2 from the germline V gene are LGHNA and YSLEER. In nucleotides, the CDR3 is TGCGCCAGCAGCCAAGGGTCAGCGTCGTACACTGAAGCTTTCTTT. Encoded protein: CASSQGSASYTEAFF.

This clonotype was observed a handful of times. The V gene is TRBV15, the J gene TRBJ2-5; D may correspond to TRBD1 or TRBD2 (5 bases each). The CDR3 is made up of 10 amino acids. Germline V gene lookup returns CDR1 LNHNV and CDR2 YYDKDF (reference sequence). Between the trimmed V and J ends, which lost 8 bases and 4 bases, there was a span of 5 bases. The CDR3 coding sequence is TGTGCCACCGGGGGAGAGACCCAGTACTTC. It yields the protein CATGGETQYF.